The following is a T cell receptor beta chain sequence with its context. Unmatched junction bases numbered 14, after V lost 0 bases and J lost 5 bases. Germline lookup yields CDR1 LNHNV and CDR2 YYDKDF (reference sequence). The CDR3 sequence is 20 residues long. The data belong to a study of blood T cell repertoires in COVID-19. Using immunoSEQ multiplex PCR, the repertoire was profiled, and TCRdb retains in-frame clones only, with some absent. The sample yields over 250,000 clones, roughly 89% seen once. The chain employs TRBV15 and TRBJ2-1, with TRBD2 matching over 12 bases. The sequence was collected from a woman between 18 and 29 years old who had recovered from COVID-19. The sample was PBMCs or T cells enriched from blood (not recorded which). The CDR3 is CATSRDLKTSGSEGNNEQFF. CDR3 nucleotide sequence: TGTGCCACCAGCAGAGACCTTAAGACTAGCGGGAGTGAAGGCAACAATGAGCAGTTCTTC.